These 29 T cell receptor beta chains originate from one sample sequenced in a study of metastatic and nonmetastatic thyroid tumors. Each patient went into thyroid surgery without having received any treatment. TCRdb re-called clones via MiXCR from the PCR reads. The repertoire holds 20,000 to 25,000 clones, about 12% seen once, with approximately 17% in the top ten. Sequenced sample: blood. The receptors originated from a female donor with papillary thyroid cancer or a benign thyroid nodule (not recorded which). Some clones in this sample may be carry-over from other donors' samples.

This clone was counted at least ten times. The gene calls are TRBV13 and TRBJ1-1; D remains unclear. The CDR3 length is 13 residues. Deletions cut 8 bases from V and 1 base from J, with 11 bases between. Germline lookup yields CDR1 PRHDT and CDR2 FYEKMQ (reference sequence). The CDR3 nucleotides are TGTGCCAGCGCGCCTGGGGAGAACACTGAAGCTTTCTTT. This sequence encodes CASAPGENTEAFF. Complete variable domain (other parts from reference TRBV13 and TRBJ1-1): AAGVIQSPRHLIKEKRETATLKCYPIPRHDTVYWYQQGPGQDPQFLISFYEKMQSDKGSIPDRFSAQQFSDYHSELNMSSLELGDSALYFCASAPGENTEAFFGQGTRLTVV.

The table lists this clone with many counts. A much larger clone lies a single base off, so this may be a read error. The rearrangement uses TRBV6-1 and TRBJ1-5, with 8 bases that match TRBD1. CDR1 MNHNS and CDR2 SASEGT come from the germline V gene. The length of the CDR3 is 14 residues. CDR3 protein: CAGSTDRGNQPQHF. The CDR3 DNA is TGTGCCGGCAGCACCGACAGGGGTAATCAGCCCCAGCATTTT.

Ten or more counts support this clone. The J gene is TRBJ2-5, the V gene TRBV19; the D gene is possibly TRBD2 (6 bases). The V gene's germline CDR1 is LNHDA and CDR2 SQIVND (reference sequence). Trimming removed 5 bases at V and 4 bases at J, with 14 bases between. This CDR3 contains 14 residues. In nucleotides, the CDR3 is TGTGCCAGTAGTGCCCAAAGGGGAGGAGAGACCCAGTACTTC. Residues: CASSAQRGGETQYF.

There are many counts of this clone. The chain links TRBV19 to TRBJ1-5, with D possibly matching TRBD1 (5 bases). The CDR3 has 14 amino acids. The germline CDR1 and CDR2 sequences are LNHDA and SQIVND (reference sequence). The germline V and J ends were trimmed by 3 bases and 9 bases, with 15 bases remaining between them. As DNA, the CDR3 is TGTGCCAGTAGTATTCCGCCAGGGATAGTGCCCCAGCATTTT. As protein: CASSIPPGIVPQHF.

This clone was observed many times. V is TRBV14 and J is TRBJ2-5; no clear D. CDR1 and CDR2 (germline): SGHDN, FVKESK. This CDR3 is built from 14 residues. Trimming left V 0 bases short and J 5 bases short, with 10 bases between. As DNA, the CDR3 is TGTGCCAGCAGCCAAGATCGGAGCAGGGAGACCCAGTACTTC. It specifies CASSQDRSRETQYF.

This clone was picked up many times. Compared with germline, one end of the junction differs, possibly owing to a read error. The chain couples TRBV4-3 to TRBJ2-1; D may correspond to TRBD1 or TRBD2 (7 bases each). CDR3 length equals 18 residues. Germline assignment: CDR1 LGHNA and CDR2 YSLEER. The CDR3 is CASSQDLPGQGDYNVQFF. The DNA of the CDR3 is TGCGCCAGCAGCCAAGACCTGCCGGGGCAGGGGGACTACAATGTGCAGTTCTTC.

This clone was detected ten times or more. V is TRBV3-1 and J is TRBJ2-5, with 7 bases matching TRBD2. The CDR3 is made up of 15 amino acids. V lost 4 bases and J lost 5; bases outside the gene matches: 10. Germline V gives CDR1 LGHDT, CDR2 YNNKEL (reference sequence). In DNA, the CDR3 is TGTGCCAGCAGCCCTCGGGGGGAGCTTGTGGAGACCCAGTACTTC. Its protein is CASSPRGELVETQYF.

Ten or more counts support this clone. The gene calls are TRBV3-1 and TRBJ1-2, with 8 bases aligning to TRBD1. Looked up from germline, CDR1 is LGHDT and CDR2 is YNNKEL (reference sequence). The V gene end was trimmed by 3 bases and the J gene end by 1 base; junction bases not matched to a gene: 4. The CDR3 consists of 15 residues. For the CDR3, the DNA is TGTGCCAGCAGCCATACAGGGGGGAGTAACTATGGCTACACCTTC. Translation gives CASSHTGGSNYGYTF.

The sample holds a few counts of this clone. The genes are TRBV7-2 and TRBJ2-2, with 14 bases fitting TRBD2. V was clipped by 0 bases and J by 5 bases; unmatched bases: 8. Germline CDR1 is SGHTA and CDR2 is FQGNSA. This CDR3 is built from 19 residues. DNA of the CDR3: TGTGCCAGCAGCTTAGCCAGCGGTGGACTAGCGGGGGGTACCGGGGAGCTGTTTTTT. Encoded protein: CASSLASGGLAGGTGELFF.

This clone was picked up many times. The CDR3 region is CATSRGLETVPETQYF. Written as DNA, the CDR3 is TGTGCCACCAGCAGAGGATTAGAGACAGTTCCCGAGACCCAGTACTTC. The chain recombines TRBV15 with TRBJ2-5, with D tentatively TRBD1 (5 bases). The CDR3 runs 16 residues. Between the trimmed V and J ends, which lost 1 base and 5 bases, there was a span of 17 bases. Germline CDR1 LNHNV, CDR2 YYDKDF (reference sequence).

This clone was seen many times. The chain has TRBV5-1 and TRBJ1-1; D perhaps matches TRBD1 (6 bases). The germline V and J ends were trimmed by 4 bases and 5 bases, with 15 bases remaining between them. Looked up from germline, CDR1 is SGHRS and CDR2 is YFSETQ. The CDR3 consists of 14 residues. CDR3 protein: CASSPGTSETEAFF. For the CDR3, the DNA is TGCGCCAGCAGCCCCGGGACATCTGAGACTGAAGCTTTCTTT.

This clone was detected many times. This sequence joins TRBV2 and TRBJ2-2; 8 bases agree with TRBD2. Germline V lookup: CDR1 SNHLY, CDR2 FYNNEI. Germline trimming cut 2 bases from V and 2 bases from J; bases unmatched to any gene: 4. This CDR3 spans 16 amino acids. CDR3 nucleotide sequence: TGTGCCAGCAGTGAACCACTAGCGGCTAACACCGGGGAGCTGTTTTTT. Translation: CASSEPLAANTGELFF.

This clone has a handful of counts. This chain's CDR3 is CASSQGLAGEGDTQYF. Here the CDR3 DNA reads TGCGCCAGCAGCCAGGGACTAGCGGGAGAGGGAGATACGCAGTATTTT. The V and J genes are TRBV4-1 and TRBJ2-3; TRBD2 agrees at 14 bases. This CDR3 spans 16 amino acids. Trimming took 3 bases from V and 5 from J; bases not matched to a gene: 4. Germline CDR1 reads MGHRA; CDR2 reads YSYEKL.

This clone was observed at least ten times. V gene TRBV6-2 or TRBV6-3 combines with J gene TRBJ1-1; TRBD1 might be the D (5 bases). With 4 bases removed from V and 0 bases from J, the gap between germline ends came to 12 bases. Per germline, CDR1 MNHEY and CDR2 SVGEGT. The CDR3 length is 15 residues. The chain's CDR3 is CASSSAGSMNTEAFF. CDR3 sequence (DNA): TGTGCCAGCAGTTCGGCAGGGTCTATGAACACTGAAGCTTTCTTT.

This clone was found many times. The chain employs TRBV9 and TRBJ2-5; 7 bases fit TRBD2. This CDR3 contains 15 residues. V lost 0 bases to trimming and J lost 5 bases; unmatched junction nucleotides: 7. Germline V lookup: CDR1 SGDLS, CDR2 YYNGEE. CDR3 DNA sequence: TGTGCCAGCAGCGTAGCCGGCGGGAGCCTGGAGACCCAGTACTTC. Protein product: CASSVAGGSLETQYF.

In this sample, this clone turned up many times. CDR3 amino acids: CASSLNTGELFF. CDR3 nucleotide sequence: TGTGCCAGCAGCCTGAACACCGGGGAGCTGTTTTTT. The rearrangement joins TRBV11-2 to TRBJ2-2, with D hard to call. Germline assignment: CDR1 SGHAT and CDR2 FQNNGV. V shed 5 bases and J shed 1 base, with 2 bases lying between them. This CDR3 has 12 amino acids.

This clone was picked up many times. The rearrangement links TRBV20-1 to TRBJ2-1, with 8 bases identical to TRBD1. CDR3 length equals 15 residues. Germline V gene data show CDR1 as DFQATT and CDR2 as SNEGSKA (reference sequence). V was clipped by 0 bases and J by 6 bases; unmatched bases: 7. CDR3 nucleotide sequence: TGCAGTGCTAGAGATGGTAGGACAGGGACCAATGAGCAGTTCTTC. As protein: CSARDGRTGTNEQFF.

As for this clone: At one of its ends the junction is not consistent with the germline gene, which may arise from a read error. This chain links TRBV28 with TRBJ2-1; D is undetermined. From germline, CDR1 is MDHEN and CDR2 SYDVKM. The CDR3 is 12 residues long. The CDR3 region is CTSSRNYNERFF. DNA for the CDR3: TGTACCAGCAGTCGAAACTACAATGAGCGGTTCTTC.

The table lists this clone with many counts. The chain couples TRBV3-1 to TRBJ1-3; no definite D call. Germline CDR1 is LGHDT and CDR2 is YNNKEL (reference sequence). CDR3 length: 13 residues. V was pared by 5 bases and J by 4 bases, with 9 bases between. CDR3 bases: TGTGCCAGCAGCTCTACTCCCGGAAACACCATATATTTT. The encoded protein is CASSSTPGNTIYF.

This clone came up a few times. This rearrangement joins TRBV2 to TRBJ2-7, with D perhaps matching TRBD1 (5 bases). This CDR3 is 14 amino acids long. The germline gives CDR1 SNHLY, CDR2 FYNNEI. The V end lost 3 bases, the J end lost 6 bases, and 15 bases lay between the germline ends. DNA for the CDR3: TGTGCCAGCAGTGATGTATTCGCGCAGGGCGAGCAGTACTTC. This gives the protein CASSDVFAQGEQYF.

This clone appeared many times. The chain uses TRBV5-1 and TRBJ2-7; the D gene is possibly TRBD1 (5 bases). V was clipped by 0 bases and J by 1 base, with 8 bases between them. The germline V gene encodes CDR1 SGHRS and CDR2 YFSETQ. CDR3 length: 14 residues. CDR3 DNA sequence: TGCGCCAGCAGCTTGGGGTCAGGGTCCTACGAGCAGTACTTC. Translating gives CASSLGSGSYEQYF.

The table lists this clone with many counts. The J gene is TRBJ2-1, the V gene TRBV7-9, with 9 bases that match TRBD2. V was pared by 6 bases and J by 6 bases, with 12 bases of the junction left unmatched. Germline CDR1 is SEHNR and CDR2 is FQNEAQ (reference sequence). The CDR3 is made up of 16 amino acids. The CDR3 is CASSPSPGTSINEQFF. The CDR3 DNA reads TGTGCCAGCAGTCCGTCCCCGGGGACTAGCATCAATGAGCAGTTCTTC.

This clone has a count of ten or more. This chain links TRBV7-3 with TRBJ2-1; tentatively, D is TRBD2 (5 bases). The germline V gene has CDR1 SGHTA and CDR2 FQGTGA. The CDR3 extends over 12 amino acids. Deletions cut 3 bases from V and 7 bases from J, with 7 bases between. The CDR3 sequence: CASSFGENEQFF. DNA of the CDR3: TGTGCCAGCAGCTTCGGGGAAAATGAGCAGTTCTTC. The full variable domain, with the rest looked up from reference TRBV7-3 and TRBJ2-1, is GAGVSQTPSNKVTEKGKYVELRCDPISGHTALYWYRQSLGQGPEFLIYFQGTGAADDSGLPNDRFFAVRPEGSVSTLKIQRTERGDSAVYLCASSFGENEQFFGPGTRLTVL.

In this sample, this clone turned up many times. This chain connects TRBV2 to TRBJ2-3; 12 nucleotides line up with TRBD2. The CDR3 is 16 residues long. From germline, CDR1 is SNHLY and CDR2 FYNNEI. V trimming: 6 bases; J trimming: 2 bases; junction bases outside the gene matches: 6. Here the CDR3 DNA reads TGTGCCAGCAGGCCTGGACTAGCGGGGTACACAGATACGCAGTATTTT. Its protein product is CASRPGLAGYTDTQYF.

This clone was counted ten times or more. This may be a read error: a much more frequent sequence differs by one nucleotide. The chain employs TRBV12-3 or TRBV12-4 and TRBJ1-5; D is possibly TRBD1 (6 bases). The CDR3 is 15 residues long. The CDR3 region is CASSIGGYSNRPQHF. Here the CDR3 DNA reads TGTGCCAGCAGTATCGGGGGCTATAGCAATCGGCCCCAGCATTTT.

There are many counts of this clone. The CDR3 protein is CASSPRGGVRTYEQYF. CDR3 DNA: TGTGCCAGTAGTCCCCGGGGAGGGGTTAGGACCTACGAGCAGTACTTC. J is TRBJ2-7 and V is TRBV19; TRBD2 agrees at 7 bases. The CDR3 covers 16 residues. Germline V lookup: CDR1 LNHDA, CDR2 SQIVND (reference sequence). The V and J ends lost 5 bases and 2 bases, in that order; junction bases with no gene match: 12.

This clone has a count of ten or more. The chain employs TRBV12-3 or TRBV12-4 and TRBJ2-1, with D possibly called TRBD1 or TRBD2 (5 bases each). The CDR3 loop spans 19 amino acids. Trimming stripped 3 bases from V and 9 bases from J, with 30 bases between. The CDR3 DNA reads as TGTGCCAGCAGTTTGACCCGAGGGTGGGGCGGGTTTATGTTTAGTGAGCAGTTCTTC. It encodes CASSLTRGWGGFMFSEQFF.

This clone was seen at least ten times. DNA for the CDR3: TGTGCCACCAGCAGAGACCAGGGGGCACGGGGGGCCAACGTCCTGACTTTC. Amino acid sequence: CATSRDQGARGANVLTF. The chain is built from TRBV15 and TRBJ2-6; 8 nucleotides line up with TRBD1. The CDR3 contains 17 residues. Germline values: CDR1 LNHNV, CDR2 YYDKDF (reference sequence). Trimming at V came to 0 bases and at J to 4 bases, leaving 5 bases not matched to a gene.

This clone was counted at least ten times. This chain uses TRBV7-9 with TRBJ1-2; D not resolved. There are 14 residues in the CDR3. Germline CDR1 and CDR2: SEHNR and FQNEAQ (reference sequence). Trimming took 2 bases from V and 4 from J, leaving 11 bases between them. The CDR3 here is CASSLQDILYGYTF. The CDR3 DNA reads as TGTGCCAGCAGCTTACAGGATATCCTCTATGGCTACACCTTC.